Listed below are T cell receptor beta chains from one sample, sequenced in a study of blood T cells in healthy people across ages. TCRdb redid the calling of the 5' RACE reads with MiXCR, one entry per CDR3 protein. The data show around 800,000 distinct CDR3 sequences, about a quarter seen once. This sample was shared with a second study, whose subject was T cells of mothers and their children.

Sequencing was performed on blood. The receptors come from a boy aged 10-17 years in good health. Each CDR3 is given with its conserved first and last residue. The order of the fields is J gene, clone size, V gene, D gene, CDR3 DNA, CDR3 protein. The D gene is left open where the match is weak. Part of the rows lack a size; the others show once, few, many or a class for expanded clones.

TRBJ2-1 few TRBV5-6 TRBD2 TGTGCCAGCAGCTTGGCCACGGGACTAGTTTTCAATGAGCAGTTCTTC CASSLATGLVFNEQFF
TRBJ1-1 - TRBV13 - TGTGCCAGCAGCTTACGGGTCCTCATGAACACTGAAGCTTTCTTT CASSLRVLMNTEAFF
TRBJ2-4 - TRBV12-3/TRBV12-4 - TGTGTCAGCAGTTTAGAGGTAGCAGACATTCAGTACTTC CVSSLEVADIQYF
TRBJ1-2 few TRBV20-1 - TGCAGTGCTAGTTGGTCAGCTAACTATGGCTACACCTTC CSASWSANYGYTF
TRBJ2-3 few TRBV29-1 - TGCAGCGTTGACGGATGGGGTCAAGCCACAGATACGCAGTATTTT CSVDGWGQATDTQYF
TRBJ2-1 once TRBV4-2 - TGTGCCAGCAGCTTTGCCGGGGGGCAGTCTAATGAGCAGTTCTTC CASSFAGGQSNEQFF
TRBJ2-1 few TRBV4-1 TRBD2 TGCGCCAGCAGCCAAGATCTTCGGGGGGGACAGTTCTTC CASSQDLRGGQFF
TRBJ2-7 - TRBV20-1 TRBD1 TGCAGTGCGGAGGACAGGGACGCCTACGAGCAGTACTTC CSAEDRDAYEQYF
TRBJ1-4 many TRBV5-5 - TGTGCCAGCAGCCGGACAGTTAATGAAAAACTGTTTTTT CASSRTVNEKLFF
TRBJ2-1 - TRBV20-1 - TGCAGTGCCACCAGTTCCCGGGACACCACGGGCGATGAGCAGTTCTTC CSATSSRDTTGDEQFF
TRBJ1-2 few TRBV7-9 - TGTGCCAGCAGCTTATCAAGGGGCTCCCATGGCTACACCTTC CASSLSRGSHGYTF
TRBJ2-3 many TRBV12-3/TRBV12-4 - TGTGCCAGCTCACCCACCGGGGATACGCAGTATTTT CASSPTGDTQYF
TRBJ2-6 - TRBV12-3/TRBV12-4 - TGTGCCAGTAGACAGGCACGCTCTGGGGCCAACGTCCTGACTTTC CASRQARSGANVLTF
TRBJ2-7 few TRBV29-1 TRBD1 TGCAGCGTTGGACAGGGGGTCTCCTACGAGCAGTACTTC CSVGQGVSYEQYF
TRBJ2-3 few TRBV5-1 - TGCGCCAGCAGTCGTGCGGCTACTCCTAGCACAGATACGCAGTATTTT CASSRAATPSTDTQYF
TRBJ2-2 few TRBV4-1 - TGCGCCAGCAGCCAAGATCAGGACGGCGCTTTCTACTACACCGGGGAGCTGTTTTTT CASSQDQDGAFYYTGELFF
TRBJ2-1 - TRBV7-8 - TGTGCCAGCAGCTTAGGCTCTTATGAGCAGTTCTTC CASSLGSYEQFF
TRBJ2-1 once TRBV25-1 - TGTGCCAGCCGGGACTCCCTGGAGCAGTTCTTC CASRDSLEQFF
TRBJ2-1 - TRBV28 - TGTGCCAGCAGTGCCCTAAGTGCGCTACCCCTCGATGAGCAGTTCTTC CASSALSALPLDEQFF
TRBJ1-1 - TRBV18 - TGTGCCAGCTCACCAGATCTACAGACCCAATTGACAGCTTTCTTT CASSPDLQTQLTAFF
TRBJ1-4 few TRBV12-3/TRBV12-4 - TGTGCCAGCATCCGTGGAGGGGGGAAGATTACTAATGAAAAACTGTTTTTT CASIRGGGKITNEKLFF
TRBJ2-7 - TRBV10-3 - TGTGCCATCAGTGCCTCCCTGGAGGGCGGAGGCACGTACTTC CAISASLEGGGTYF
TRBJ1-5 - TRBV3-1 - TGTGCCAGCAGCCCCCGGGGACCGGGACAAGGGGATCAGCCCCAGCATTTT CASSPRGPGQGDQPQHF
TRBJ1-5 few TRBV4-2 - TGTGCCAGCAGCCTAAGTCAGGGCAATCAGCCCCAGCATTTT CASSLSQGNQPQHF
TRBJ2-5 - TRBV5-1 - TGCGCCAGCAGCTTGCCAGGAGAAGAGGCCCAGTACTTC CASSLPGEEAQYF
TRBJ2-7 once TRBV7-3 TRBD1 TGTGCCAGCAGCTCGACAGGGAGCTCCTACGAGCTGTACTTC CASSSTGSSYELYF
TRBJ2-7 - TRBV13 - TGTGCCAGCAGCTCACGGGACGCAAGCTACGAGCAGTACTTC CASSSRDASYEQYF
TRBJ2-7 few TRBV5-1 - TGCGCCAGCAGCTTCGCGGCCGACGGGAGCTCCTACGAGCAGTACTTC CASSFAADGSSYEQYF
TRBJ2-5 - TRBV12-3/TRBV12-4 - TGTGCCAGCAGTTTAGATGGCAGGCAAGAGACCCAGTACTTC CASSLDGRQETQYF
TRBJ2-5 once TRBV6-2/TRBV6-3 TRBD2 TGTGCCAGCAGTTACATGGGACTAGCGGGGGTCCCGGTCCAAGAGACCCAGTACTTC CASSYMGLAGVPVQETQYF
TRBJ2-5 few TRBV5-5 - TGTGCCAGCAGCTTGTCAAGTCGGGAGACCCAGTACTTC CASSLSSRETQYF
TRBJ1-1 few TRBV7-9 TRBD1 TGTGCCAGCAGCTTAGCCGGGACAGGGATTGAAGCTTTCTTT CASSLAGTGIEAFF
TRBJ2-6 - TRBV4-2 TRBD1 TGTGCCAGCAGCAATGGACAGGGGGTTCAGGGGGCCAACGTCATGACTTTC CASSNGQGVQGANVMTF
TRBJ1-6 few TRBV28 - TGTGCCAGCTCATCGGCAGGGAGTGATTCACCCCTCCACTTT CASSSAGSDSPLHF
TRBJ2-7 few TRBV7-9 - TGTGCCAGCAGCCCCCGGTTCAACTACGAGCAGTACTTC CASSPRFNYEQYF
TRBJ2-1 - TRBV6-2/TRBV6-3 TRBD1 TGTGCCAGCACCGCCGTGGACAGGGAACACGAGCAGTTCTTC CASTAVDREHEQFF
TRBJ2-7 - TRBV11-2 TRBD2 TGTGCCAGCAGCTTAAGCGCGGGGGGGGGCCACTACGAGCAGTACTTC CASSLSAGGGHYEQYF
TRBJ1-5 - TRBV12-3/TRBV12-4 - TGTGCCAGCAGTTTTTTTGCGTGGGGGACATGGCCCCAGCATTTT CASSFFAWGTWPQHF
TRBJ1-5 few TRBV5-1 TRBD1 TGCGCCAGCAGCTTGGGTGGGGACAGGGTGCGTCAGCCCCAGCATTTT CASSLGGDRVRQPQHF
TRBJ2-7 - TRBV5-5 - TGTGCCAGCAGCCCCAGACAGTTCTCCTACGAGCAGTACTTC CASSPRQFSYEQYF
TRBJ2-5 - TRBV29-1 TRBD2 TGCAGCGGACGGGGGACTAGCGGGCAAGAGACCCAGTACTTC CSGRGTSGQETQYF
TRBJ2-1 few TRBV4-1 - TGCGCCAGCAGCCAGGACCGGGACCTAACCTACAATGAGCAGTTCTTC CASSQDRDLTYNEQFF
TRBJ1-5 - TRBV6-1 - TGTGCCAGCCTTCAGGCAGGAAGGTTCGATTCGGGGCAGCCCCAGCATTTT CASLQAGRFDSGQPQHF
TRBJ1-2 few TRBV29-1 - TGCAGCGTTACGCGGTCGAATGGCTACACCTTC CSVTRSNGYTF
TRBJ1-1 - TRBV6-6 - TGTGCCAGCAGTTACGGGGGGCCCACTGAAGCTTTCTTT CASSYGGPTEAFF